Each of the 13 T cell receptor beta chains below was sequenced from the same sample in a study of shared T cell receptors in the human thymus listed by TCRdb under 2021. Library creation used the immunoSEQ multiplex PCR assay. The table comes from immuneACCESS by way of TCRdb, which keeps in-frame sequences with V and J called. Part of the clones is missing from these tables; in studies checked, under half for an unresolved V gene and the rest for unknown reasons. Recorded for this sample are hundreds of thousands of clones; approximately 89% of them occurred a single time. 0.0094% of the sample comes from the top ten. The same data also went into a second study, on human thymus T cells.

What was sequenced was thymocytes. These receptors originate from a boy in the first two years of life with a congenital heart defect. Donor details come from another sample of the same person, matched by shared clones.

V and J are TRBV7-3 and TRBJ1-1, with D possibly TRBD1 on 6 matching bases. V lost 0 bases and J 10 bases, leaving 21 bases between the germline ends. The CDR3 has 16 amino acids. Germline V gene lookup returns CDR1 SGHTA and CDR2 FQGTGA. In DNA form, the CDR3 reads TGTGCCAGCAGCTTAACGTATGGGGGGGGCGAGTTTGTAGCTTTCTTT. Translated, it gives CASSLTYGGGEFVAFF. The complete variable domain, with remaining parts taken from reference TRBV7-3 and TRBJ1-1, reads GAGVSQTPSNKVTEKGKYVELRCDPISGHTALYWYRQSLGQGPEFLIYFQGTGAADDSGLPNDRFFAVRPEGSVSTLKIQRTERGDSAVYLCASSLTYGGGEFVAFFGQGTRLTVV.

There are a few counts of this clone. The DNA of the CDR3 is TGTGCCAGTAGTACAGGGTTTGGAAACACCATATATTTT. This sequence encodes CASSTGFGNTIYF. The chain carries TRBV19 and TRBJ1-3; weak D call: TRBD1 (5 bases). Between the trimmed V and J ends, which lost 4 bases and 3 bases, there was a span of 7 bases. Looked up from germline, CDR1 is LNHDA and CDR2 is SQIVND (reference sequence). The CDR3 sequence is 13 residues long.

This sequence joins TRBV28 and TRBJ2-5; 9 bases match TRBD2. CDR3 length: 14 amino acids. V trimming: 6 bases; J trimming: 5 bases; junction bases outside the gene matches: 7. Germline V gene lookup returns CDR1 MDHEN and CDR2 SYDVKM. The CDR3 coding sequence is TGTGCCAGCAGCATAGCGGGAGTCAGGGAGACCCAGTACTTC. This encodes CASSIAGVRETQYF. Full variable domain (outside the CDR3, taken from reference TRBV28 and TRBJ2-5): DVKVTQSSRYLVKRTGEKVFLECVQDMDHENMFWYRQDPGLGLRLIYFSYDVKMKEKGDIPEGYSVSREKKERFSLILESASTNQTSMYLCASSIAGVRETQYFGPGTRLLVL.

The chain carries TRBV25-1 and TRBJ2-4; 7 bases are a match to TRBD1. The CDR3 length is 16 residues. Germline values: CDR1 MGHDK, CDR2 SYGVNS. V lost 6 bases to trimming and J lost 8 bases; unmatched junction nucleotides: 16. The CDR3 DNA sequence: TGTGCCAGCAGATCAGGGGGTCAAAGTCTTCAGGACATTCAGTACTTC. The encoded protein is CASRSGGQSLQDIQYF.

The chain links TRBV7-9 to TRBJ1-2; D possibly corresponds to TRBD1 (6 bases). Germline values: CDR1 SEHNR, CDR2 FQNEAQ (reference sequence). The CDR3 contains 12 residues. Trimming left V 6 bases short and J 6 bases short, with 11 bases between. In DNA, the CDR3 is TGTGCCAGCAGTGGGACATATGATGGCTACACCTTC. Translation gives CASSGTYDGYTF.

V gene TRBV10-3 combines with J gene TRBJ2-7; no reliable D call. CDR1 and CDR2 from the germline V gene are ENHRY and SYGVKD. This CDR3 contains 14 residues. The V end lost 6 bases, the J end lost 2 bases, and 14 bases lay between the germline ends. The chain's CDR3 is CAISRELGPYEQYF. The DNA for the CDR3 is TGTGCCATCAGCAGAGAGCTAGGCCCCTACGAGCAGTACTTC.

The rearrangement links TRBV19 to TRBJ2-3, with TRBD2 matching 12 bases. The V and J ends lost 6 bases and 0 bases, in that order; junction bases with no gene match: 13. The CDR3 contains 19 residues. CDR1 LNHDA and CDR2 SQIVND come from the germline V gene (reference sequence). In DNA form, the CDR3 reads TGTGCCAGTAGGAGGACTAGCGGGGAGTCGTACCTTAGCACAGATACGCAGTATTTT. Translating it yields CASRRTSGESYLSTDTQYF. Complete variable domain (other parts from reference TRBV19 and TRBJ2-3): DGGITQSPKYLFRKEGQNVTLSCEQNLNHDAMYWYRQDPGQGLRLIYYSQIVNDFQKGDIAEGYSVSREKKESFPLTVTSAQKNPTAFYLCASRRTSGESYLSTDTQYFGPGTRLTVL.

The chain joins TRBV4-3 to TRBJ1-2; 7 bases agree with TRBD1. Germline-derived CDR1 and CDR2 are LGHNA and YSLEER. The V gene end was trimmed by 1 base and the J gene end by 2 bases; junction bases not matched to a gene: 10. The CDR3 contains 17 residues. The CDR3 DNA is TGCGCCAGCAGCCAAGTCTCGGGACAGCCAAAGAACTATGGCTACACCTTC. Its translation is CASSQVSGQPKNYGYTF.

V is TRBV10-3 and J is TRBJ2-1; TRBD2 aligns across 12 bases. Germline V CDR1 and CDR2: ENHRY, SYGVKD. The CDR3 has 18 amino acids. Unmatched junction bases numbered 9, after V lost 0 bases and J lost 6 bases. Written as DNA, the CDR3 is TGTGCCATCAGTGAGTCGAAAGGGCTAGCGGGAGGGAGCAATGAGCAGTTCTTC. This encodes CAISESKGLAGGSNEQFF.

This sequence joins TRBV30 and TRBJ1-2, with no clear D. The germline V gene encodes CDR1 GTSNPN and CDR2 SVGIG (reference sequence). The CDR3 has 12 residues. Trimming shortened V by 3 bases and J by 3 bases, and 8 bases separated the two germline ends. CDR3 residues: CAWRVADYGYTF. Here the CDR3 DNA reads TGTGCCTGGAGGGTTGCGGACTATGGCTACACCTTC.

V gene TRBV28 combines with J gene TRBJ1-5, with TRBD1 matching 8 bases. V gave up 6 bases and J gave up 0 bases; unmatched junction bases: 16. This CDR3 has 19 residues. Germline CDR1 is MDHEN and CDR2 is SYDVKM. The CDR3 spells CASSSPTDRGFNSNQPQHF. CDR3 sequence (DNA): TGTGCCAGCAGCTCCCCGACAGACAGGGGATTTAATAGCAATCAGCCCCAGCATTTT.

The chain has TRBV30 and TRBJ2-1; TRBD2 might be the D (7 bases). The CDR3 spans 15 residues. CDR1 and CDR2 from the germline V gene are GTSNPN and SVGIG (reference sequence). Trimming removed 7 bases from V and 9 bases from J, with 25 bases in between. The CDR3 DNA reads TGTGCCTTCGGCTCTCGGGGGCGGGAGCTGGTTGAGCAGTTCTTC. It codes for CAFGSRGRELVEQFF.

This clone was counted once. The rearrangement joins TRBV7-8 to TRBJ2-7; D may be TRBD2 (7 bases). The V end was cut by 5 bases, the J end by 2 bases, with 25 bases between. The CDR3 covers 18 residues. The germline V gene has CDR1 SGHVS and CDR2 FQNEAQ. The CDR3 DNA reads TGTGCCAGCAGCAGACCCGTAAGGGGGGGAGAATGCCCCTACGAGCAGTACTTC. Its protein product is CASSRPVRGGECPYEQYF.